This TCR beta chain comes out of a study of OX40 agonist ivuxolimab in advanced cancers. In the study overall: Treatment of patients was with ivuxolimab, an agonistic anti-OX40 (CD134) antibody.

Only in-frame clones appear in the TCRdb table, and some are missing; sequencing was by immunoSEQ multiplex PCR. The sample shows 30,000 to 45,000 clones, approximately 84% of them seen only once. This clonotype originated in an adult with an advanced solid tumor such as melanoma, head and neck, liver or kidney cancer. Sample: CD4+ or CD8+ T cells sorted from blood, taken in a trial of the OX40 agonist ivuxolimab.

DNA for the CDR3: TGTGCCAGCAGTGAAGCGCTAACGGGGGGGCAGGATGAGCAGTTCTTC. This codes for CASSEALTGGQDEQFF. This chain links TRBV2 with TRBJ2-1; 8 positions match TRBD2. The CDR3 sequence is 16 residues long. The V gene end was trimmed by 0 bases and the J gene end by 8 bases; junction bases not matched to a gene: 9. Germline V gene lookup returns CDR1 SNHLY and CDR2 FYNNEI.